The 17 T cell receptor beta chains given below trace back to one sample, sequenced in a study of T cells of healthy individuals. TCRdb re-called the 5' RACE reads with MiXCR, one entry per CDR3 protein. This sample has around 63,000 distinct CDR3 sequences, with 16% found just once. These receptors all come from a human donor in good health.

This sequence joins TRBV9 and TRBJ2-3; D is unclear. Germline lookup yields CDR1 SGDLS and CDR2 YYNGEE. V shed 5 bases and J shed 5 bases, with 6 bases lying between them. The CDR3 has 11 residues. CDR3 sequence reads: CASSHKDTQYF. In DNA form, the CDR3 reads TGTGCCAGCAGTCACAAAGATACGCAGTATTTT.

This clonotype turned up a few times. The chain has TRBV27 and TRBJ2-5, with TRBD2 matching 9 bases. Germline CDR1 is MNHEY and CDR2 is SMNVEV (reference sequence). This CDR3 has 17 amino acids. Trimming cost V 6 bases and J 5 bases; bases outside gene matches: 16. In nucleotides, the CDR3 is TGTGCCAGCAGCCTCAAGTGGGCGGGAGGGCCTACGGAGACCCAGTACTTC. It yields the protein CASSLKWAGGPTETQYF.

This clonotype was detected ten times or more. The DNA for the CDR3 is TGTGCCAGCAGTGAGCCGGGACAACGAGAGACCCAGTACTTC. Translated: CASSEPGQRETQYF. The V gene is TRBV2, the J gene TRBJ2-5, with a possible D match to TRBD1 (6 bases). The CDR3 consists of 14 residues. The germline gives CDR1 SNHLY, CDR2 FYNNEI. Trimming stripped 3 bases from V and 4 bases from J, with 12 bases between.

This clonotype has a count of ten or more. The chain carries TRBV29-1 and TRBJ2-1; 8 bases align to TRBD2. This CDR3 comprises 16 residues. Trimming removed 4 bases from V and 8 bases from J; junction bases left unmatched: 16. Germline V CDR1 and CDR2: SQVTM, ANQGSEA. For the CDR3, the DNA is TGCAGCGTTGTCCCCCTAGCCGGGACTAGTTTTGATGAGCAGTTCTTC. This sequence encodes CSVVPLAGTSFDEQFF.

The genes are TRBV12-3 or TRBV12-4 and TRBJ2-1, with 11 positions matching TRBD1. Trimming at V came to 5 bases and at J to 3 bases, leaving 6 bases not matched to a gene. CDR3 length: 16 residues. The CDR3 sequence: CASSPGTGGLYNEQFF. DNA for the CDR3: TGTGCCAGCAGTCCTGGGACAGGGGGACTCTACAATGAGCAGTTCTTC.

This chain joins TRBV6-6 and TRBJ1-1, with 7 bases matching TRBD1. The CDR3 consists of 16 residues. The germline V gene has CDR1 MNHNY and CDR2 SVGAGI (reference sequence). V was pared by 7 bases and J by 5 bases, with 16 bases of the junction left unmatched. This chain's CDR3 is CASTESQGGGKTEAFF. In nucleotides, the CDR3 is TGTGCCAGCACCGAATCTCAGGGAGGGGGCAAGACTGAAGCTTTCTTT.

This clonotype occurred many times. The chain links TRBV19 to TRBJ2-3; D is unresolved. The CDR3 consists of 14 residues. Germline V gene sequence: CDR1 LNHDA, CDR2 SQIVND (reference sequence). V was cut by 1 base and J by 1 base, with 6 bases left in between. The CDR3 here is CASSIVRRTDTQYF. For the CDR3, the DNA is TGTGCCAGTAGTATAGTGCGCCGCACAGATACGCAGTATTTT.

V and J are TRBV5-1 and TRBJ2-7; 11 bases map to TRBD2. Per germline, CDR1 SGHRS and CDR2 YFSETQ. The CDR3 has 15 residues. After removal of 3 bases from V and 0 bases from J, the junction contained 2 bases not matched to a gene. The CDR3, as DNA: TGCGCCAGCAGCTATGGACTAGCGGGCTCCTACGAGCAGTACTTC. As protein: CASSYGLAGSYEQYF.

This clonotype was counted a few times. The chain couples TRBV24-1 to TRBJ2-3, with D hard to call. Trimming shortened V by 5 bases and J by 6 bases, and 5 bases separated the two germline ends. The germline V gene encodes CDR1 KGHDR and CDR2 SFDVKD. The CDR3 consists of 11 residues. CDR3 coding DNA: TGTGCCACCAGTGTTGCGGATACGCAGTATTTT. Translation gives CATSVADTQYF.

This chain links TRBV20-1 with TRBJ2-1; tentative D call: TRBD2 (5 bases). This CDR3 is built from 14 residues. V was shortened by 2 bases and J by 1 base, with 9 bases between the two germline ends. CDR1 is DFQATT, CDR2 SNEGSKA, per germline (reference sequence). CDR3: CSARSRESYNEQFF. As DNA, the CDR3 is TGCAGTGCTAGATCGAGGGAATCCTACAATGAGCAGTTCTTC.

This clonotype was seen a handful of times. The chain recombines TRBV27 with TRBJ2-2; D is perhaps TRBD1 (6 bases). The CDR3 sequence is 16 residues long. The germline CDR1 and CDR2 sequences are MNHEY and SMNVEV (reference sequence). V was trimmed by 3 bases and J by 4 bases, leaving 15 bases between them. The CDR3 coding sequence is TGTGCCAGCAGTTTTAGGCAGGGGTTGATCACCGGGGAGCTGTTTTTT. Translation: CASSFRQGLITGELFF.

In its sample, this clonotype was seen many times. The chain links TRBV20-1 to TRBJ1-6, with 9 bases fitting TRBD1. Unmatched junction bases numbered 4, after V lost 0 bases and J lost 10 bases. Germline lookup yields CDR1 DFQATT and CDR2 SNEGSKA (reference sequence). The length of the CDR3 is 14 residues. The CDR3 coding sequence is TGCAGTGCTAGAGACGGACAGGGGTTGTCACCCCTCCACTTT. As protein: CSARDGQGLSPLHF.

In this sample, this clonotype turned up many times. The CDR3 nucleotides are TGCAGTGCCAGTGGCCAATCCGAAAGCACAGATACGCAGTATTTT. It yields the protein CSASGQSESTDTQYF. The rearrangement joins TRBV20-1 to TRBJ2-3, with D unclear. CDR3 size: 15 residues. Germline V CDR1 and CDR2: DFQATT, SNEGSKA (reference sequence). V was cut by 6 bases and J by 0 bases, with 16 bases left in between.

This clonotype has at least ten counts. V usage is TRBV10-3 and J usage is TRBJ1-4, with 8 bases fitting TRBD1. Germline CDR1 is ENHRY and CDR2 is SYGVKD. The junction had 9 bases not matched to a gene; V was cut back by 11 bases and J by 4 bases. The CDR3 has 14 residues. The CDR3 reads CAATNDRGNEKLFF. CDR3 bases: TGTGCCGCGACCAACGACAGGGGTAATGAAAAACTGTTTTTT.

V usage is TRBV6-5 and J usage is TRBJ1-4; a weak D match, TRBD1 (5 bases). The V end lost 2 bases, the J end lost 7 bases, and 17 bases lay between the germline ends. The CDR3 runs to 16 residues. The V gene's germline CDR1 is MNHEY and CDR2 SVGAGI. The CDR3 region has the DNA TGTGCCAGCAGTTACGCCCACTCCGCCGGGGGTGAAAAACTGTTTTTT. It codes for CASSYAHSAGGEKLFF.

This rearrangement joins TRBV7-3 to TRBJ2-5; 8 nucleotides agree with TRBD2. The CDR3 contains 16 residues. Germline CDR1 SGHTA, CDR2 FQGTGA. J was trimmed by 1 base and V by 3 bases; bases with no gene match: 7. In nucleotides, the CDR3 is TGTGCCAGCAGCTTGGTGGGCGGGGGGCTCCAAGAGACCCAGTACTTC. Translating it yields CASSLVGGGLQETQYF.

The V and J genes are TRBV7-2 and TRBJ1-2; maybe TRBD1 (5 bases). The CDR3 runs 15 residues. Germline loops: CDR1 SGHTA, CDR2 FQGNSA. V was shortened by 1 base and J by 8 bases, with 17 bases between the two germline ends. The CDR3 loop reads CASSLGSGISNGYTF. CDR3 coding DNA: TGTGCCAGCAGCTTAGGCTCAGGGATATCCAACGGCTACACCTTC.